The 15 T cell receptor beta chains below all came from one sample that was sequenced in a study of CD8 T cells in ankylosing spondylitis. These receptors have no known antigen. The study, taken as a whole, reports: What seemed typical of ankylosing spondylitis blood was a TCR beta motif built from several highly homologous variants.

TCRdb ran MiXCR on the 5' RACE reads and lists one entry per CDR3 protein. This sample has 470,000 or so distinct CDR3 sequences; 25% to 30% occur once, and the top ten carry about 1%. The source material was blood, either unsorted or a sorted T cell fraction (not recorded which). These receptors all stem from a male donor with ankylosing spondylitis.

The J gene is TRBJ1-1, the V gene TRBV12-3 or TRBV12-4; D gene ambiguous. This CDR3 comprises 11 residues. Deletions cut 2 bases from V and 7 bases from J, with 5 bases between. DNA for the CDR3: TGTGCCAGCAGTTTATCTGTTGAAGCTTTCTTT. Amino acids: CASSLSVEAFF.

At least ten counts were recorded for this clonotype. This chain uses TRBV11-2 with TRBJ2-3; TRBD2 matches at 9 bases. J gave up 1 base and V 6 bases, and 8 bases lay outside the gene matches. Germline CDR1 SGHAT, CDR2 FQNNGV. CDR3 length equals 16 residues. The CDR3 DNA reads as TGTGCCAGCAGTTCCCTGCGCGGGAGGGGCACAGATACGCAGTATTTT. It codes for CASSSLRGRGTDTQYF.

This clonotype was recorded at least ten times. The chain employs TRBV12-3 or TRBV12-4 and TRBJ2-5; TRBD2 aligns across 15 bases. The CDR3 totals 16 residues. Trimming removed 5 bases from V and 5 bases from J; junction bases left unmatched: 6. CDR3 amino acids: CASSQGLAGGGETQYF. DNA for the CDR3: TGTGCCAGCAGTCAGGGACTAGCGGGAGGTGGGGAGACCCAGTACTTC.

This clonotype was counted only a few times. The chain has TRBV24-1 and TRBJ2-7, with TRBD1 matching over 7 bases. The germline gives CDR1 KGHDR, CDR2 SFDVKD. The V and J ends lost 3 bases and 4 bases, in that order; junction bases with no gene match: 8. The CDR3 extends over 15 amino acids. DNA of the CDR3: TGTGCCACCAGTGATCGGACAGGAACGATTTACGAGCAGTACTTC. Translating it yields CATSDRTGTIYEQYF.

This clonotype has ten or more counts. The CDR3 protein is CSAQGHFSSYEQYF. The DNA of the CDR3 is TGCAGTGCTCAAGGACACTTTTCCTCCTACGAGCAGTACTTC. This chain links TRBV20-1 with TRBJ2-7, with D possibly TRBD1 on 5 matching bases. V was cut by 5 bases and J by 0 bases, with 14 bases left in between. The CDR3 runs 14 residues. Germline V lookup: CDR1 DFQATT, CDR2 SNEGSKA (reference sequence).

There are a few counts of this clonotype. The chain carries TRBV20-1 and TRBJ1-4; tentative D call: TRBD1 (5 bases). The V gene lost 1 base and the J gene lost 0 bases, with 12 bases spanning the gap. This CDR3 is 16 amino acids long. Germline CDR1 DFQATT, CDR2 SNEGSKA (reference sequence). The CDR3: CSARATQGATNEKLFF. CDR3 DNA: TGCAGTGCTAGAGCCACCCAGGGTGCAACTAATGAAAAACTGTTTTTT.

This clonotype was recorded once. This chain links TRBV6-2 or TRBV6-3 with TRBJ2-6, with no clear D. CDR3 length: 13 residues. The V end lost 5 bases, the J end lost 2 bases, and 4 bases lay between the germline ends. In germline, CDR1 is MNHEY, CDR2 SVGEGT. CDR3 nucleotide sequence: TGTGCCAGCAGTCGTGCTGGGGCCAACGTCCTGACTTTC. Translation: CASSRAGANVLTF.

The chain employs TRBV24-1 and TRBJ2-1, with D possibly being TRBD1 (6 bases). CDR3 size: 15 residues. The germline V gene encodes CDR1 KGHDR and CDR2 SFDVKD. V lost 3 bases and J 6 bases, leaving 14 bases between the germline ends. This CDR3 reads CATSDRAGAFNEQFF. The CDR3 DNA is TGTGCCACCAGTGATCGGGCAGGGGCTTTCAATGAGCAGTTCTTC.

This sequence joins TRBV20-1 and TRBJ2-1; perhaps TRBD2 as D (5 bases). Germline V gene lookup returns CDR1 DFQATT and CDR2 SNEGSKA (reference sequence). CDR3 length: 16 amino acids. V lost 1 base and J 2 bases, leaving 15 bases between the germline ends. The CDR3 loop is CSARVLPGIAYNEQFF. The CDR3 region has the DNA TGCAGTGCTAGAGTCCTCCCGGGGATTGCCTACAATGAGCAGTTCTTC.

The chain combines TRBV7-2 with TRBJ2-5, with 7 bases aligning to TRBD2. From germline, CDR1 is SGHTA and CDR2 FQGNSA. The CDR3 has 14 residues. The V segment lost 1 base and the J segment 6 bases; nucleotides outside the gene matches: 5. DNA for the CDR3: TGTGCCAGCAGCTTAGTGGCGGGAGCCAAGACCCAGTACTTC. Its translation is CASSLVAGAKTQYF.

The chain employs TRBV6-1 and TRBJ2-1; a weak D match, TRBD2 (6 bases). This CDR3 has 17 amino acids. V lost 3 bases to trimming and J lost 5 bases, with 20 bases between them. Germline V gives CDR1 MNHNS, CDR2 SASEGT. CDR3: CASSERDRTCGNNEQFF. The CDR3 bases are TGTGCCAGCAGTGAGAGAGATCGGACTTGCGGGAACAATGAGCAGTTCTTC.

This rearrangement joins TRBV20-1 to TRBJ2-2, with D perhaps matching TRBD2 (5 bases). The CDR3 totals 14 residues. In germline, CDR1 is DFQATT, CDR2 SNEGSKA (reference sequence). The ends were cut back, 6 bases at V and 5 bases at J, with 16 bases in the middle. As DNA, the CDR3 is TGCAGTGCCCCCCCCGGGGTTCGGACCGGGGAGCTGTTTTTT. Amino acid sequence: CSAPPGVRTGELFF.

The table lists this clonotype with many counts. The V call is TRBV5-1, the J call TRBJ2-2, with 7 bases fitting TRBD1. Trimming took 3 bases from V and 1 from J; bases not matched to a gene: 6. Looked up from germline, CDR1 is SGHRS and CDR2 is YFSETQ. This CDR3 spans 16 amino acids. The CDR3 region is CASSSRQGWNTGELFF. DNA of the CDR3: TGCGCCAGCAGCTCTCGACAGGGCTGGAACACCGGGGAGCTGTTTTTT.

The chain links TRBV30 to TRBJ2-1, with 14 bases aligning to TRBD2. J lost 11 bases, V lost 3 bases, and 6 bases had no gene match. The CDR3 is made up of 14 amino acids. In germline, CDR1 is GTSNPN, CDR2 SVGIG (reference sequence). This chain's CDR3 is CAWSLGLAGVQQFF. The DNA of the CDR3 is TGTGCCTGGAGCCTGGGACTAGCGGGAGTACAGCAGTTCTTC.

This clonotype showed up just a few times. V is TRBV20-1 and J is TRBJ1-4; D is unclear. CDR1 DFQATT and CDR2 SNEGSKA come from the germline V gene (reference sequence). V gave up 6 bases and J gave up 7 bases, with 15 bases separating them. This CDR3 contains 13 residues. The CDR3 nucleotides read TGCAGTGCGGCGAAGGAGGGTGTTGAAAAACTGTTTTTT. Its protein is CSAAKEGVEKLFF.